The sequence of this T cell receptor beta chain was determined in a study of T cell responses to AZD1222 COVID-19 vaccine. The assay was immunoSEQ multiplex PCR, and TCRdb's table has in-frame clones only and misses some. The sample consists of about 120,000 clones, 93% of them appearing once. The clonotype was recovered from an adult who received the AZD1222 COVID-19 vaccine. The sample here was peripheral blood, taken 28 days after the second AZD1222 dose.

The CDR3 loop reads CAISEGGGEQPQHF. The CDR3 DNA follows: TGTGCCATCAGTGAAGGTGGGGGGGAACAGCCCCAGCATTTT. The genes are TRBV10-3 and TRBJ1-5; perhaps TRBD1 as D (5 bases). This CDR3 has 14 amino acids. Germline V gives CDR1 ENHRY, CDR2 SYGVKD. Trimming left V 3 bases short and J 7 bases short, with 13 bases between.